Below are 22 T cell receptor beta chains sequenced from a single sample in a study of T cells in Graves' hyperthyroidism and ophthalmopathy. RNA transcripts provided the source from which TCR beta CDR3 regions were amplified. TCR CDR3 underwent first-round RT-PCR with the HTBI primer set. TCRdb ran MiXCR on the multiplex PCR reads and lists one entry per CDR3 protein. The sample yields hundreds of thousands of distinct CDR3 sequences, 35% to 45% seen once. The sequenced sample consisted of blood. The source is a man aged 18 to 29 with Graves' hyperthyroidism.

In its sample, this clonotype was seen many times. The chain couples TRBV25-1 to TRBJ1-4; no reliable D call. This CDR3 has 16 residues. Germline-derived CDR1 and CDR2 are MGHDK and SYGVNS. The V end lost 0 bases, the J end lost 6 bases, and 14 bases lay between the germline ends. CDR3 sequence reads: CASSEYKAGLDEKLFF. The CDR3 DNA follows: TGTGCCAGCAGTGAATATAAGGCGGGGTTGGATGAAAAACTGTTTTTT. The entire variable domain, with the rest obtained from reference TRBV25-1 and TRBJ1-4, is as follows: EADIYQTPRYLVIGTGKKITLECSQTMGHDKMYWYQQDPGMELHLIHYSYGVNSTEKGDLSSESTVSRIRTEHFPLTLESARPSHTSQYLCASSEYKAGLDEKLFFGSGTQLSVL.

The chain is built from TRBV10-3 and TRBJ1-6; possibly TRBD1 for D (5 bases). V was shortened by 10 bases and J by 7 bases, with 17 bases between the two germline ends. This CDR3 region has 14 residues. CDR1 is ENHRY, CDR2 SYGVKD, per germline. CDR3 in DNA: TGTGCCAGCGTTACGGGAGGGGCGAATTCACCCCTCCACTTT. It encodes CASVTGGANSPLHF.

There are a few counts of this clonotype. The chain carries TRBV6-5 and TRBJ1-1, with no clear D. CDR3 length: 14 residues. Germline CDR1 and CDR2: MNHEY and SVGAGI. V gave up 0 bases and J gave up 1 base, with 6 bases separating them. The CDR3 loop is CASSYSHSNTEAFF. In nucleotides, the CDR3 is TGTGCCAGCAGTTACTCGCATTCGAACACTGAAGCTTTCTTT.

The chain combines TRBV28 with TRBJ2-7; no clear D gene. V dropped 6 bases and J dropped 6 bases, with 15 bases sitting between them. The CDR3 extends over 13 amino acids. Germline V gives CDR1 MDHEN, CDR2 SYDVKM. The CDR3 loop reads CASSPILGSEQYF. DNA of the CDR3: TGTGCCAGCAGCCCTATCCTTGGTTCCGAGCAGTACTTC.

V is TRBV25-1 and J is TRBJ1-2, with TRBD1 matching over 8 bases. Trimming at V came to 4 bases and at J to 7 bases, leaving 8 bases not matched to a gene. Germline CDR1 reads MGHDK; CDR2 reads SYGVNS. There are 14 residues in the CDR3. DNA of the CDR3: TGTGCCAGCAGTGTTCCGGGACAGGTGCCTGGCTACACCTTC. Its protein product is CASSVPGQVPGYTF.

The chain recombines TRBV29-1 with TRBJ2-2; D unresolved. V lost 7 bases to trimming and J lost 5 bases, with 14 bases between them. Germline V gives CDR1 SQVTM, CDR2 ANQGSEA. CDR3 length: 13 residues. CDR3 loop: CSAQALKTGELFF. Here the CDR3 DNA reads TGCAGCGCCCAAGCCCTGAAGACCGGGGAGCTGTTTTTT.

This clonotype has at least ten counts. This chain joins TRBV9 and TRBJ1-1; TRBD1 is a possible D gene (5 bases). Per the germline V gene, CDR1 is SGDLS and CDR2 is YYNGEE. The CDR3 contains 15 residues. Trimming removed 4 bases from V and 0 bases from J, with 13 bases in between. The CDR3 bases are TGTGCCAGCAGCCCGACAGTGAGTATGAACACTGAAGCTTTCTTT. The encoded protein is CASSPTVSMNTEAFF. The variable domain in full, with the rest retrieved from reference TRBV9 and TRBJ1-1, is DSGVTQTPKHLITATGQRVTLRCSPRSGDLSVYWYQQSLDQGLQFLIQYYNGEERAKGNILERFSAQQFPDLHSELNLSSLELGDSALYFCASSPTVSMNTEAFFGQGTRLTVV.

The chain joins TRBV7-2 to TRBJ1-6; weak D call: TRBD1 (5 bases). The CDR3 covers 14 residues. Germline CDR1 reads SGHTA; CDR2 reads FQGNSA. V lost 3 bases and J lost 7, with 10 bases in between. The CDR3 is CASSLRDGNSPLHF. The CDR3 DNA reads as TGTGCCAGCAGCTTGAGGGACGGGAATTCACCCCTCCACTTT.

V gene TRBV5-1 combines with J gene TRBJ2-7; D tentatively reads TRBD1 or TRBD2 (5 bases each). CDR3 length: 15 residues. The V gene's germline CDR1 is SGHRS and CDR2 YFSETQ. With 4 bases removed from V and 2 bases from J, the gap between germline ends came to 16 bases. The CDR3 nucleotides are TGCGCCAGCAGCGCCGGGACGCGATATCCCTACGAGCAGTACTTC. It encodes CASSAGTRYPYEQYF.

Of note for this clonotype: The conserved closing phenylalanine or tryptophan is absent in this CDR3, likely reflecting a read error. Because the CDR3's place on the DNA is in doubt, the DNA is left out and the CDR3 is given as listed by TCRdb. The chain recombines TRBV24-1 with TRBJ2-5; the DNA was not used to check the table's D call, TRBD2. The CDR3 is 16 residues long, counting both termini. From germline, CDR1 is KGHDR and CDR2 SFDVKD. The CDR3 region is CATSDLPSSAGERPST.

To note about this clonotype: This may be a read error, as it is one base from a much larger clone. V usage is TRBV29-1 and J usage is TRBJ2-7; D gene ambiguous. V gave up 4 bases and J gave up 3 bases, with 13 bases separating them. This CDR3 region has 13 residues. Germline CDR1 SQVTM, CDR2 ANQGSEA. CDR3 nucleotides: TGCAGCGTTGCGTCTGACTTATACTACGAGCAGTACTTC. The encoded protein is CSVASDLYYEQYF.

About this clonotype itself: At one end the junction does not follow the germline gene, possibly because of a read error. The chain couples TRBV5-1 to TRBJ2-7, with 8 bases aligning to TRBD1. The CDR3 is 14 residues long. CDR1 is SGHRS and CDR2 is YFSETQ in the germline V gene. For the CDR3, the DNA is TGTGCCAGCAGCTCCCGGGACAGGTACCACGAGCAGTACTTC. Amino acids: CASSSRDRYHEQYF.

This chain joins TRBV5-1 and TRBJ2-7; D not resolved. CDR1 is SGHRS and CDR2 is YFSETQ in the germline V gene. The CDR3 is 13 amino acids. Deletions cut 5 bases from V and 4 bases from J, with 13 bases between. The CDR3 here is CASSRSSFYEQYF. The CDR3 bases are TGCGCCAGCAGTCGAAGCTCCTTTTACGAGCAGTACTTC.

This clonotype came up many times. The chain is built from TRBV10-3 and TRBJ1-1; a weak D match, TRBD1 (6 bases). The CDR3 length is 14 residues. Trimming stripped 6 bases from V and 0 bases from J, with 11 bases between. CDR1 is ENHRY, CDR2 SYGVKD, per germline. The CDR3 region is CAIRLRDMNTEAFF. The CDR3 coding sequence is TGTGCCATCAGGTTGAGGGACATGAACACTGAAGCTTTCTTT.

The V call is TRBV29-1, the J call TRBJ1-2; 7 bases agree with TRBD1. The V segment lost 8 bases and the J segment 5 bases; nucleotides outside the gene matches: 8. CDR1 is SQVTM, CDR2 ANQGSEA, per germline. The CDR3 is 12 residues long. CDR3 DNA: TGCAGCTGGGAGGACAGGCTTTATGGCTACACCTTC. This encodes CSWEDRLYGYTF.

The chain recombines TRBV7-9 with TRBJ2-2; the D call may be TRBD1 or TRBD2 (5 bases each). From germline, CDR1 is SEHNR and CDR2 FQNEAQ (reference sequence). This CDR3 has 15 residues. Trimming stripped 5 bases from V and 5 bases from J, with 15 bases between. The CDR3 nucleotides read TGTGCCAGCAGCCCTCCTTGGGGGAGTACCGGGGAGCTGTTTTTT. It codes for CASSPPWGSTGELFF.

This clonotype has only a few counts. The rearrangement uses TRBV20-1 and TRBJ2-7, with D possibly being TRBD2 (6 bases). This CDR3 contains 16 residues. Germline CDR1 is DFQATT and CDR2 is SNEGSKA (reference sequence). The ends were cut back, 0 bases at V and 5 bases at J, with 20 bases in the middle. CDR3 nucleotides: TGCAGTGCTAGAGATGTGGGGCGGGGAACGGTCGACGAGCAGTACTTC. This gives the protein CSARDVGRGTVDEQYF.

The V call is TRBV12-3 or TRBV12-4, the J call TRBJ1-4, with 7 bases that match TRBD1. V trimming: 6 bases; J trimming: 7 bases; junction bases outside the gene matches: 11. The CDR3 has 15 residues. The CDR3 DNA reads TGTGCCAGCAGCCAAGGTCTAGGGGGCGTTGAAAAACTGTTTTTT. It translates to CASSQGLGGVEKLFF.

The chain employs TRBV25-1 and TRBJ1-1; D unclear. The CDR3 covers 13 residues. The germline CDR1 and CDR2 sequences are MGHDK and SYGVNS. V was pared by 8 bases and J by 3 bases, with 13 bases between. The CDR3 sequence is CASSPPEYTEAFF. The CDR3 DNA sequence: TGTGCCAGCTCACCCCCGGAGTACACTGAAGCTTTCTTT.

The rearrangement uses TRBV7-3 and TRBJ1-1; possible D gene TRBD1, 6 bases. V was clipped by 1 base and J by 5 bases, with 11 bases between them. Germline V lookup: CDR1 SGHTA, CDR2 FQGTGA. This CDR3 spans 14 amino acids. The CDR3 DNA follows: TGTGCCAGCAGCTTAATCAGGGGAGAGACTGAAGCTTTCTTT. Its protein product is CASSLIRGETEAFF.

This sequence joins TRBV10-3 and TRBJ1-4; D not resolved. Trimming removed 7 bases at V and 4 bases at J, with 10 bases between. The CDR3 is 13 residues long. CDR1 and CDR2 (germline): ENHRY, SYGVKD. The chain's CDR3 is CAIKGADNEKLFF. The CDR3, as DNA: TGTGCCATCAAAGGCGCGGATAATGAAAAACTGTTTTTT.

This clonotype has a count of ten or more. V is TRBV20-1 and J is TRBJ1-5; 9 nucleotides agree with TRBD1. Germline values: CDR1 DFQATT, CDR2 SNEGSKA (reference sequence). With 6 bases clipped from V and 6 bases from J, the junction kept 6 bases outside the gene matches. The CDR3 extends over 13 amino acids. The chain's CDR3 is CSAGQGTGQPQHF. CDR3 sequence (DNA): TGCAGTGCCGGACAGGGGACGGGTCAGCCCCAGCATTTT.